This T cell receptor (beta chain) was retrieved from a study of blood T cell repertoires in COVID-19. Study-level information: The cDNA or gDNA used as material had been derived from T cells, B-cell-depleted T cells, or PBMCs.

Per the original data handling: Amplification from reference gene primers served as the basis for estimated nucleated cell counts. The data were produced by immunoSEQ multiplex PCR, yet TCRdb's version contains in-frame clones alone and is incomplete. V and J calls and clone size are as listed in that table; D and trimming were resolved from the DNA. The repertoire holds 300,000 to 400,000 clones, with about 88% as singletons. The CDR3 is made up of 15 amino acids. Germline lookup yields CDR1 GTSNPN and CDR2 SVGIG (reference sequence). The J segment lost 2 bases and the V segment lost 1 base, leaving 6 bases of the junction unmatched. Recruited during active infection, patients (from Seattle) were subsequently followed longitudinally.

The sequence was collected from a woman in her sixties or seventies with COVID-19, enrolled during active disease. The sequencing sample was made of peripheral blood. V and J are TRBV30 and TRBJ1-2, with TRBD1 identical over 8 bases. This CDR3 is CAWSETGAFNYGYTF. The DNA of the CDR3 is TGTGCCTGGAGTGAGACAGGGGCCTTCAACTATGGCTACACCTTC.